The 30 T cell receptor beta chains listed next were all sequenced from one sample in a study of T cells after yellow fever vaccination. TCRdb used MiXCR to reprocess the 5' RACE reads, holding one entry per CDR3 protein. The table lists 140,000 to 150,000 distinct CDR3 sequences, more than 6.5% of them singletons, with 0.55% to 0.7% in the top ten. The specimen was CD4+ T cells sorted from PBMCs, collected 10 days after the yellow fever booster vaccination. Receptors originate from a man younger than 40 who received the YFV17D yellow fever vaccine.

V is TRBV23-1 and J is TRBJ2-1; the match to TRBD1 covers 9 bases. TRBV23-1 is an ORF, and what it does is uncertain. The trim removed 1 base at V and 7 bases at J, leaving 11 bases unmatched. This CDR3 contains 17 residues. CDR3 amino acids: CASSQLAPGQGWNEQFF. CDR3 bases: TGCGCCAGCAGTCAATTGGCGCCGGGACAGGGATGGAATGAGCAGTTCTTC.

Many counts were recorded for this clonotype. This chain joins TRBV5-1 and TRBJ2-5; D gene uncertain. The ends were cut back, 3 bases at V and 3 bases at J, with 6 bases in the middle. In germline, CDR1 is SGHRS, CDR2 YFSETQ. This CDR3 has 12 amino acids. CDR3 amino acids: CASSSEKETQYF. The CDR3 nucleotides are TGCGCCAGCAGCTCAGAAAAAGAGACCCAGTACTTC.

This clonotype was detected ten times or more. This sequence joins TRBV18 and TRBJ2-6, with D maybe TRBD1 (6 bases). The CDR3 sequence is 17 residues long. Trimming removed 2 bases from V and 0 bases from J, with 11 bases in between. In germline, CDR1 is KGHSH, CDR2 LQKENI. The CDR3 loop reads CASSPGQGNSGANVLTF. CDR3 nucleotide sequence: TGTGCCAGCTCACCAGGGCAGGGGAACTCTGGGGCCAACGTCCTGACTTTC. Together with reference TRBV18 and TRBJ2-6, the CDR3 gives the full variable domain: NAGVMQNPRHLVRRRGQEARLRCSPMKGHSHVYWYRQLPEEGLKFMVYLQKENIIDESGMPKERFSAEFPKEGPSILRIQQVVRGDSAAYFCASSPGQGNSGANVLTFGAGSRLTVL.

At least ten counts were recorded for this clonotype. This chain connects TRBV20-1 to TRBJ2-7, with 7 positions matching TRBD2. The ends lost 2 bases at V and 5 bases at J; junction bases unmatched: 6. The CDR3 sequence is 13 residues long. Per the germline V gene, CDR1 is DFQATT and CDR2 is SNEGSKA (reference sequence). CDR3 sequence: CSARTGAGDEQYF. DNA of the CDR3: TGCAGTGCTAGAACAGGTGCGGGGGACGAGCAGTACTTC.

This clonotype was observed many times. The chain joins TRBV19 to TRBJ1-1; D ambiguous. The V gene's germline CDR1 is LNHDA and CDR2 SQIVND (reference sequence). Trimming pared 3 bases from V and 1 base from J, leaving 9 bases between. The CDR3 has 14 amino acids. CDR3 coding DNA: TGTGCCAGTAGTATTAAACGGTCGAACACTGAAGCTTTCTTT. Its protein product is CASSIKRSNTEAFF. Complete variable domain (other parts from reference TRBV19 and TRBJ1-1): DGGITQSPKYLFRKEGQNVTLSCEQNLNHDAMYWYRQDPGQGLRLIYYSQIVNDFQKGDIAEGYSVSREKKESFPLTVTSAQKNPTAFYLCASSIKRSNTEAFFGQGTRLTVV.

This clonotype came up many times. The genes are TRBV12-3 or TRBV12-4 and TRBJ2-7; TRBD2 is a possible D gene (5 bases). V gave up 3 bases and J gave up 2 bases, with 8 bases separating them. This CDR3 comprises 13 residues. The CDR3 bases are TGTGCCAGCAGTTTCAGCGGCCCCTACGAGCAGTACTTC. Translating it yields CASSFSGPYEQYF.

This clonotype came up many times. This chain uses TRBV24-1 with TRBJ1-1; maybe TRBD1 (5 bases). The CDR3 totals 15 residues. Trimming took 9 bases from V and 4 from J, leaving 20 bases between them. Germline V gene lookup returns CDR1 KGHDR and CDR2 SFDVKD. The CDR3 DNA follows: TGTGCCACCTCAGCCGGTGACGGGGGGGGCACTGAAGCTTTCTTT. It translates to CATSAGDGGGTEAFF.

This clonotype was seen a handful of times. The chain employs TRBV7-2 and TRBJ2-7; 7 nucleotides align to TRBD2. Germline CDR1 reads SGHTA; CDR2 reads FQGNSA. Trimming took 5 bases from V and 3 from J; bases not matched to a gene: 13. This CDR3 has 16 amino acids. CDR3 in amino acids: CASSPQRGISLYEQYF. CDR3 bases: TGTGCCAGCAGCCCCCAGCGGGGCATATCGCTCTACGAGCAGTACTTC. The whole variable domain, remainder taken from reference TRBV7-2 and TRBJ2-7, is GAGVSQSPSNKVTEKGKDVELRCDPISGHTALYWYRQSLGQGLEFLIYFQGNSAPDKSGLPSDRFSAERTGGSVSTLTIQRTQQEDSAVYLCASSPQRGISLYEQYFGPGTRLTVT.

This clonotype was counted at least ten times. This chain uses TRBV12-3 or TRBV12-4 with TRBJ2-3, with 7 bases fitting TRBD1. The CDR3 has 15 residues. With 6 bases clipped from V and 1 base from J, the junction kept 7 bases outside the gene matches. The CDR3 DNA is TGTGCCAGCAGGCAAGACAGGGTTGGCACAGATACGCAGTATTTT. Its protein is CASRQDRVGTDTQYF.

In its sample, this clonotype was seen many times. DNA for the CDR3: TGTGCCTGGAGTGTAGGTGGGACCCAGTACTTC. Encoded protein: CAWSVGGTQYF. The chain links TRBV30 to TRBJ2-5, with D unresolved. Trimming pared 0 bases from V and 7 bases from J, leaving 6 bases between. The CDR3 has 11 residues. Germline loops: CDR1 GTSNPN, CDR2 SVGIG (reference sequence).

In its sample, this clonotype was seen many times. This chain uses TRBV12-3 or TRBV12-4 with TRBJ2-7; D ambiguous. CDR3 length: 16 residues. V dropped 2 bases and J dropped 2 bases, with 16 bases sitting between them. CDR3 nucleotides: TGTGCCAGCAGTTTATCCCCCCTGGGCAGGACCTACGAGCAGTACTTC. It encodes CASSLSPLGRTYEQYF.

The table lists this clonotype with many counts. The rearrangement links TRBV3-1 to TRBJ2-7; D is unclear. Germline values: CDR1 LGHDT, CDR2 YNNKEL (reference sequence). V was cut by 0 bases and J by 8 bases, with 5 bases left in between. CDR3 length: 11 residues. The CDR3: CASSQDRQQYF. The CDR3 DNA reads as TGTGCCAGCAGCCAAGATCGGCAGCAGTACTTC.

This clonotype occurred many times. This rearrangement joins TRBV5-6 to TRBJ2-3; 8 bases fit TRBD2. J lost 2 bases, V lost 4 bases, and 9 bases had no gene match. The CDR3 covers 16 residues. In germline, CDR1 is SGHDT, CDR2 YYEEEE. For the CDR3, the DNA is TGTGCCAGCAGCAGGATAGCGGGAACACACACAGATACGCAGTATTTT. Protein sequence: CASSRIAGTHTDTQYF.

Comment on this clonotype: A read error is possible here, since a much larger clone lies one base away. Here the CDR3 DNA reads TGCGCCAGCAGCCTAGGACAGGGCAGCGAGACCCAGTACTTC. This gives the protein CASSLGQGSETQYF. The chain is built from TRBV5-1 and TRBJ2-5; 8 bases are a match to TRBD1. With 4 bases clipped from V and 5 bases from J, the junction kept 7 bases outside the gene matches. The CDR3 contains 14 residues. In germline, CDR1 is SGHRS, CDR2 YFSETQ.

This clonotype was counted only a few times. V usage is TRBV7-6 and J usage is TRBJ2-7; the D gene could be TRBD1 or TRBD2 (5 bases each). The germline V gene has CDR1 SGHVS and CDR2 FNYEAQ. The CDR3 extends over 16 amino acids. V was shortened by 5 bases and J by 0 bases, with 17 bases between the two germline ends. The CDR3 DNA follows: TGTGCCAGCAGCCCTTCGGCCGGGACGGGCTCCTACGAGCAGTACTTC. Translating gives CASSPSAGTGSYEQYF.

The J gene is TRBJ1-5, the V gene TRBV29-1; 7 bases align to TRBD1. The CDR3 has 16 amino acids. The V and J ends lost 2 bases and 1 base, in that order; junction bases with no gene match: 8. CDR1 SQVTM and CDR2 ANQGSEA come from the germline V gene. CDR3 region: CSVENRGSGSNQPQHF. CDR3 sequence (DNA): TGCAGCGTTGAAAACAGGGGAAGTGGAAGCAATCAGCCCCAGCATTTT.

This clonotype occurred many times. This chain joins TRBV25-1 and TRBJ1-1; D is unresolved. The CDR3 is made up of 13 amino acids. Looked up from germline, CDR1 is MGHDK and CDR2 is SYGVNS. Trimming pared 4 bases from V and 0 bases from J, leaving 6 bases between. The CDR3 spells CASSAPVNTEAFF. As DNA, the CDR3 is TGTGCCAGCAGTGCCCCAGTGAACACTGAAGCTTTCTTT.

At least ten counts were recorded for this clonotype. This chain links TRBV28 with TRBJ1-1; possible D gene TRBD1, 6 bases. Germline values: CDR1 MDHEN, CDR2 SYDVKM. Trimming pared 5 bases from V and 0 bases from J, leaving 13 bases between. The CDR3 length is 15 residues. The CDR3 DNA reads TGTGCCAGCAGTAGCCCTGACAGGCTGAACACTGAAGCTTTCTTT. This encodes CASSSPDRLNTEAFF.

This clonotype was detected ten times or more. The chain uses TRBV10-1 and TRBJ2-3; tentatively, D is TRBD1 (5 bases). V shed 3 bases and J shed 6 bases, with 10 bases lying between them. Germline V gene sequence: CDR1 WNHNN, CDR2 SYGVQD (reference sequence). The CDR3 spans 13 residues. The DNA of the CDR3 is TGCGCCAGCAGTGACAGGGCTGGGGATACGCAGTATTTT. Protein: CASSDRAGDTQYF.

This clonotype was seen repeatedly, ten times or more. V is TRBV6-1 and J is TRBJ2-1, with 9 bases lining up with TRBD2. With 7 bases clipped from V and 8 bases from J, the junction kept 6 bases outside the gene matches. Germline values: CDR1 MNHNS, CDR2 SASEGT. The CDR3 has 13 amino acids. CDR3 loop: CASNKREVHEQFF. The CDR3 nucleotides read TGTGCCAGCAATAAGCGGGAGGTCCATGAGCAGTTCTTC.

Turning to this clonotype: Possible read error: a much larger clone is one base away. Written as DNA, the CDR3 is TGTGCCAGCAGCCAAGCAGGGTGCGGTGAAGCTTTCTTT. It translates to CASSQAGCGEAFF. The V gene is TRBV3-1, the J gene TRBJ1-1; D is perhaps TRBD1 (5 bases). This CDR3 contains 13 residues. Per the germline V gene, CDR1 is LGHDT and CDR2 is YNNKEL (reference sequence). With 1 base removed from V and 7 bases from J, the gap between germline ends came to 10 bases. Full variable domain (remainder filled in from reference TRBV3-1 and TRBJ1-1): DTAVSQTPKYLVTQMGNDKSIKCEQNLGHDTMYWYKQDSKKFLKIMFSYNNKELIINETVPNRFSPKSPDKAHLNLHINSLELGDSAVYFCASSQAGCGEAFFGQGTRLTVV.

There are many counts of this clonotype. The rearrangement uses TRBV20-1 and TRBJ2-7, with 9 bases that match TRBD2. Germline values: CDR1 DFQATT, CDR2 SNEGSKA (reference sequence). The J segment lost 3 bases and the V segment lost 3 bases, leaving 6 bases of the junction unmatched. The CDR3 length is 14 residues. The CDR3 DNA sequence: TGCAGTGCTAGGTCTCCTAGCGGGATCTACGAGCAGTACTTC. This gives the protein CSARSPSGIYEQYF.

This clonotype showed up many times. The rearrangement links TRBV21-1 to TRBJ2-6; the listed D gene, TRBD1, was not tested against the DNA. TRBV21-1 constitutes a pseudogene. The CDR3 runs to 18 residues. In DNA form, the CDR3 reads TGTGCCAGCAGCAAAGATAGACAGGGGGACTCTGGGGCCAACGTCCTGACTTTC. This encodes CASSKDRQGDSGANVLTF.

This clonotype occurred many times. This rearrangement joins TRBV12-3 or TRBV12-4 to TRBJ2-5, with D perhaps given as TRBD1 or TRBD2 (7 bases each). The CDR3 runs to 16 residues. V lost 7 bases and J 1 base, leaving 19 bases between the germline ends. CDR3 nucleotide sequence: TGTGCCAGCACTCATAAATCAGGGGGGGTCCAAGAGACCCAGTACTTC. It translates to CASTHKSGGVQETQYF.

This clonotype was recorded at least ten times. This CDR3 is CASSPSGSGEQYF. The CDR3 region has the DNA TGTGCCAGCAGCCCTAGCGGGAGCGGCGAGCAGTACTTC. The chain combines TRBV7-2 with TRBJ2-7; the match to TRBD2 covers 10 bases. CDR1 is SGHTA, CDR2 FQGNSA, per germline. Trimming removed 5 bases from V and 6 bases from J; junction bases left unmatched: 4. This CDR3 contains 13 residues.

The rearrangement links TRBV6-4 to TRBJ1-1; no clear D. There are 13 residues in the CDR3. V was trimmed by 3 bases and J by 1 base, leaving 6 bases between them. CDR1 is MRHNA and CDR2 is SNTAGT in the germline V gene. CDR3 region: CASSEHPNTEAFF. The CDR3 DNA sequence: TGTGCCAGCAGTGAACACCCGAACACTGAAGCTTTCTTT.

The V call is TRBV7-2, the J call TRBJ1-5; 10 positions match TRBD1. CDR3 size: 15 residues. Germline loops: CDR1 SGHTA, CDR2 FQGNSA. V shed 5 bases and J 4 bases; nucleotides not matched to a gene: 5. The CDR3 bases are TGTGCCAGCAGCCAGACAGGGGGCCTTAATCAGCCCCAGCATTTT. This encodes CASSQTGGLNQPQHF.

The rearrangement links TRBV18 to TRBJ2-5; D is ambiguous. Germline V gene lookup returns CDR1 KGHSH and CDR2 LQKENI. V lost 3 bases and J 4 bases, leaving 9 bases between the germline ends. CDR3 length: 13 residues. The CDR3 spells CASSPPVVETQYF. CDR3 nucleotide sequence: TGTGCCAGCTCACCGCCGGTCGTAGAGACCCAGTACTTC.

This clonotype was counted ten times or more. The chain is built from TRBV3-1 and TRBJ1-1; no definite D call. V was clipped by 4 bases and J by 2 bases, with 8 bases between them. The CDR3 covers 13 residues. CDR1 and CDR2 (germline): LGHDT, YNNKEL (reference sequence). In DNA, the CDR3 is TGTGCCAGCAGCCCTTACGGTAACACTGAAGCTTTCTTT. Its translation is CASSPYGNTEAFF. Together with reference TRBV3-1 and TRBJ1-1, the CDR3 gives the full variable domain: DTAVSQTPKYLVTQMGNDKSIKCEQNLGHDTMYWYKQDSKKFLKIMFSYNNKELIINETVPNRFSPKSPDKAHLNLHINSLELGDSAVYFCASSPYGNTEAFFGQGTRLTVV.

With respect to this clonotype: This may be a read error: a much more frequent sequence differs by one nucleotide. The V gene is TRBV29-1, the J gene TRBJ2-7, with D uncertain. The CDR3 contains 13 residues. V lost 5 bases to trimming and J lost 5 bases, with 16 bases between them. Germline loops: CDR1 SQVTM, CDR2 ANQGSEA. CDR3 in amino acids: CSVKGPNSHEQYF. The CDR3 DNA is TGCAGCGTTAAGGGCCCCAATTCCCACGAGCAGTACTTC.